The sequence of this T cell receptor beta chain was determined in a study of T cell repertoires in cytomegalovirus infection. About the study: CMV infection and matching HLA type were both indicated by public TCR beta signatures.

MiXCR, run by TCRdb on the reads, gives a single entry per CDR3 protein. The sample lists about 240,000 distinct CDR3 sequences; roughly 6.5% were seen once. As concerns this clonotype: Its antigen is still unknown.

The CDR3 length is 16 residues. The V segment lost 2 bases and the J segment 0 bases; nucleotides outside the gene matches: 6. CDR1 and CDR2 from the germline V gene are MNHEY and SVGAGI. Study observations and caveats: The ex vivo response was dominated by HLA-C-restricted CMV-specific TCR beta clonotypes. Cumulated frequencies of public TCR beta families served to identify carriers of CMV plus the relevant HLA.

This receptor was taken from a human donor in good health (CMV status not recorded). Some clones in this sample may be carry-over from other donors' samples. The sequencing sample was made of PBMCs. V and J are TRBV6-5 and TRBJ1-1, with 7 bases aligning to TRBD1. The CDR3 DNA is TGTGCCAGCAGTTACGGACAGGCCCTCATGAACACTGAAGCTTTCTTT. It translates to CASSYGQALMNTEAFF.